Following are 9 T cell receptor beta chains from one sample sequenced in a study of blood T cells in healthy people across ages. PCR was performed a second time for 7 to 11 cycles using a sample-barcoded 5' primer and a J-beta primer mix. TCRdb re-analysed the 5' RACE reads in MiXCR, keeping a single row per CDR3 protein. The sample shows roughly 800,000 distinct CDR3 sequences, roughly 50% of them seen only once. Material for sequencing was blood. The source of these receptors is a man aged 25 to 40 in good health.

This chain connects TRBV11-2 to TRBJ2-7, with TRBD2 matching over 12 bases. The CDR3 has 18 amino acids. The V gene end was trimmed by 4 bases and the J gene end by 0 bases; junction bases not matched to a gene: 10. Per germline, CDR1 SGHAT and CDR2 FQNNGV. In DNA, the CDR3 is TGTGCCAGCAGCTCAGGGACTAGCGGGCCACTTACCTCCTACGAGCAGTACTTC. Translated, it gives CASSSGTSGPLTSYEQYF. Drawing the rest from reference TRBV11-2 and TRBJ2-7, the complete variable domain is EAGVAQSPRYKIIEKRQSVAFWCNPISGHATLYWYQQILGQGPKLLIQFQNNGVVDDSQLPKDRFSAERLKGVDSTLKIQPAKLEDSAVYLCASSSGTSGPLTSYEQYFGPGTRLTVT.

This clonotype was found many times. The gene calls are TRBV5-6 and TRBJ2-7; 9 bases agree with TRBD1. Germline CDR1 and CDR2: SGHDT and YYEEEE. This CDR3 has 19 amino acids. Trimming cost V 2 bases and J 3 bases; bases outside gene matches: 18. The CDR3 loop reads CASSFGNRGRLINGYEQYF. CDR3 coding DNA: TGTGCCAGCAGCTTTGGAAACAGGGGGCGCCTAATTAACGGCTACGAGCAGTACTTC.

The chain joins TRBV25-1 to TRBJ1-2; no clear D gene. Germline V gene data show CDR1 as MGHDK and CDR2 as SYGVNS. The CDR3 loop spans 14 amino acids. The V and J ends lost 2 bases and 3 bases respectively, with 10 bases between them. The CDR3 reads CASSEEASHYGYTF. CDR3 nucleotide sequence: TGTGCCAGCAGTGAAGAGGCCAGCCACTATGGCTACACCTTC.

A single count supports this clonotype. CDR3 bases: TGCAGTGCTAGACGGCTAGCGGAGCAGTTCTTC. Encoded protein: CSARRLAEQFF. This chain links TRBV20-1 with TRBJ2-1; D perhaps matches TRBD2 (6 bases). Germline lookup yields CDR1 DFQATT and CDR2 SNEGSKA (reference sequence). V was cut by 2 bases and J by 10 bases, with 9 bases left in between. This CDR3 comprises 11 residues.

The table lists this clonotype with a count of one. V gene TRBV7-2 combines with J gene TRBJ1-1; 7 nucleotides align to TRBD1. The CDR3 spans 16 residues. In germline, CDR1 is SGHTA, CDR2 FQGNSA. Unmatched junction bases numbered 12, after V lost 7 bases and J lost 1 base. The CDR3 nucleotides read TGTGCCAGCACCCCAGGGGGAGGGGGCAGGAACACTGAAGCTTTCTTT. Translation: CASTPGGGGRNTEAFF.

The CDR3 loop reads CSASGDGQKDYEQYF. The DNA for the CDR3 is TGCAGTGCTAGCGGGGATGGACAGAAAGATTACGAGCAGTACTTC. The chain has TRBV20-1 and TRBJ2-7, with D possibly being TRBD1 (6 bases). Germline V gene sequence: CDR1 DFQATT, CDR2 SNEGSKA (reference sequence). The CDR3 has 15 amino acids. V shed 3 bases and J shed 4 bases, with 19 bases lying between them.

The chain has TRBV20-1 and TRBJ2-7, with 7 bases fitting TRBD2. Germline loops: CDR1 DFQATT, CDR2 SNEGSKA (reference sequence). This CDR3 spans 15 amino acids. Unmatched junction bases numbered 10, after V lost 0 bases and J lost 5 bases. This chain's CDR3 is CSARDQAGSGHEQYF. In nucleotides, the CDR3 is TGCAGTGCTAGAGATCAAGCGGGGAGTGGCCACGAGCAGTACTTC.

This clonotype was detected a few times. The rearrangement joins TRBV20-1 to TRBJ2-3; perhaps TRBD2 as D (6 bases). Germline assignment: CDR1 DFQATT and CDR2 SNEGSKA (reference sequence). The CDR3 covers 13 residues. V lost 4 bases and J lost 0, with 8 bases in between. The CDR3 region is CSATLASTDTQYF. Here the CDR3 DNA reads TGCAGTGCTACTCTAGCGAGCACAGATACGCAGTATTTT.

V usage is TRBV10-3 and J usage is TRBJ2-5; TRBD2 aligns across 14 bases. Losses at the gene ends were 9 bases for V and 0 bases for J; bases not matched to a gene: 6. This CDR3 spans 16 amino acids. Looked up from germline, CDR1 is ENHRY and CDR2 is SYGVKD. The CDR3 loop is CAIGTSGSPDQETQYF. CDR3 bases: TGTGCCATAGGGACTAGCGGGAGCCCCGACCAAGAGACCCAGTACTTC.